This T cell receptor (beta chain) is from a study of T cell responses to AZD1222 COVID-19 vaccine. Data came from immunoSEQ multiplex PCR; TCRdb stores just in-frame clones and leaves some out. The table has roughly 110,000 clones, approximately 86% seen once; the top ten hold 3.5% to 5%. Germline trimming cut 8 bases from V and 8 bases from J; bases unmatched to any gene: 9. Germline V gene lookup returns CDR1 MRHNA and CDR2 SNTAGT. This CDR3 contains 13 residues. Study results and limitations: Mapped onto spike, vaccine-associated CD4 TCRs spanned it and were dominant at 160-218 and 743-854.

With regard to this clone: Its specificity is unknown.

The specimen comprised peripheral blood, sampled on day 0 of AZD1222 vaccination. This rearrangement joins TRBV6-4 to TRBJ1-2; 9 bases are a match to TRBD1. This TCR derives from an adult in good health. The CDR3 region is CASPPGTGRGYTF. The CDR3 DNA reads TGTGCCAGCCCTCCCGGGACAGGGAGGGGCTACACCTTC.